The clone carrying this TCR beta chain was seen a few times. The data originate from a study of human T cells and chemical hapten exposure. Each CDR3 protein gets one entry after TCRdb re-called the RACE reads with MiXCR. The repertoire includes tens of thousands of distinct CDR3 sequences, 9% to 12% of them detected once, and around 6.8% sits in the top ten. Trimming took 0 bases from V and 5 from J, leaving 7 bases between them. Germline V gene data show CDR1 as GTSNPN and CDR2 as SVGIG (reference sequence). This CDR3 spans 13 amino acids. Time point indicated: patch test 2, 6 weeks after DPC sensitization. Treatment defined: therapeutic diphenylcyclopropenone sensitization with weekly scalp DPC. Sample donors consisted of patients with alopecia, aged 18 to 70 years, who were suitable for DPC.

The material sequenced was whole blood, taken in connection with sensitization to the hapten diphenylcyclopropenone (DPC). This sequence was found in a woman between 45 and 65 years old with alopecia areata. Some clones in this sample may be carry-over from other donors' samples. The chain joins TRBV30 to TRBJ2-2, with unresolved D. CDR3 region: CAWSVQRTGELFF. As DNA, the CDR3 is TGTGCCTGGAGTGTACAAAGGACCGGGGAGCTGTTTTTT.